In this sample, the clone carrying this T cell receptor beta chain turned up a few times. Repertoires were generated with immunoSEQ multiplex PCR, while TCRdb's copy carries only in-frame clones and drops some. The sample includes some 32,000 clones, roughly 73% of them seen just once. The sample originates from a study of T cells in narcolepsy. V lost 6 bases and J lost 8, with 10 bases in between. Germline CDR1 and CDR2: MNHEY and SVGAGI. The CDR3 spans 12 residues. The chain joins TRBV6-5 to TRBJ1-4, with D perhaps TRBD1 (5 bases). The TCR originated in a human donor with narcolepsy. The specimen sequenced was CD45RA- memory CD4+ T cells from PBMCs. The CDR3 DNA reads as TGTGCCAGCAGGGGGCCTAGGGAAAAACTGTTTTTT. Translating gives CASRGPREKLFF.